These 9 T cell receptor beta chains share one sample of origin, sequenced in a study of radiation and T cells in renal cell carcinoma. Time point indicated: baseline pretreatment blood. Treatment meaning: 15 Gy SBRT to primary tumor, nephrectomy 4 weeks later. Libraries were prepared by immunoSEQ multiplex PCR; TCRdb keeps only in-frame clonotypes and omits some of them. Of some 150,000 clones listed, 75% to 90% are singletons. This material consisted of blood, taken from a patient whose treatment included radiotherapy and nephrectomy. Receptors originate from a woman aged 50 to 65 with renal cell carcinoma.

The chain is built from TRBV7-2 and TRBJ2-3, with 13 bases aligning to TRBD2. This CDR3 comprises 14 residues. V trimming: 7 bases; J trimming: 7 bases; junction bases outside the gene matches: 5. Germline-derived CDR1 and CDR2 are SGHTA and FQGNSA. Here the CDR3 DNA reads TGTGCCAGCACCCAGACTAGCGGGGGGAATACGCAGTATTTT. This sequence encodes CASTQTSGGNTQYF.

CDR3 sequence reads: CASSLLVADTGELFF. For the CDR3, the DNA is TGCGCCAGCAGCTTGTTAGTTGCTGACACCGGGGAGCTGTTTTTT. This rearrangement joins TRBV5-1 to TRBJ2-2; no reliable D call. V lost 1 base to trimming and J lost 3 bases, with 10 bases between them. This CDR3 comprises 15 residues. The germline CDR1 and CDR2 sequences are SGHRS and YFSETQ.

In regard to this clone: Within the sample, other DNA sequences also encode this same CDR3. The rearrangement joins TRBV6-5 to TRBJ1-6; possible D gene TRBD1, 5 bases. The germline V gene encodes CDR1 MNHEY and CDR2 SVGAGI. This CDR3 has 14 residues. With 6 bases removed from V and 7 bases from J, the gap between germline ends came to 13 bases. This CDR3 reads CASSRGGNNSPLHF. DNA of the CDR3: TGTGCCAGCAGCCGTGGGGGGAACAATTCACCCCTCCACTTT.

The chain combines TRBV5-6 with TRBJ1-3, with D tentatively TRBD1 (5 bases). The CDR3 is made up of 14 amino acids. Germline assignment: CDR1 SGHDT and CDR2 YYEEEE. The ends were cut back, 4 bases at V and 3 bases at J, with 11 bases in the middle. The CDR3 spells CASSGDGGGNTIYF. The CDR3 DNA sequence: TGTGCCAGCAGCGGGGATGGGGGTGGAAACACCATATATTTT.

The chain employs TRBV25-1 and TRBJ2-3; TRBD1 might be the D (6 bases). CDR1 MGHDK and CDR2 SYGVNS come from the germline V gene. The CDR3 covers 14 residues. Trimming stripped 3 bases from V and 3 bases from J, with 10 bases between. The CDR3 is CASSDRGGTDTQYF. Here the CDR3 DNA reads TGTGCCAGCAGTGATAGAGGGGGTACAGATACGCAGTATTTT.

The V call is TRBV27, the J call TRBJ2-2; weak D call: TRBD2 (6 bases). CDR3 length equals 17 residues. Germline CDR1 is MNHEY and CDR2 is SMNVEV (reference sequence). The V and J ends lost 3 bases and 0 bases respectively, with 14 bases between them. The CDR3 is CASSFLGGIANTGELFF. The CDR3 nucleotides are TGTGCCAGCAGTTTCCTCGGGGGTATAGCGAACACCGGGGAGCTGTTTTTT.

V usage is TRBV6-6 and J usage is TRBJ2-7; 10 positions match TRBD2. Germline CDR1 reads MNHNY; CDR2 reads SVGAGI (reference sequence). The V segment lost 9 bases and the J segment 7 bases; nucleotides outside the gene matches: 9. The CDR3 is 13 amino acids. In DNA, the CDR3 is TGTGCCAGTGCTGAGCGGGAGGGAAGGGAGCAGTACTTC. Translating gives CASAEREGREQYF.

This chain joins TRBV29-1 and TRBJ1-3; weak D call: TRBD1 (6 bases). CDR1 is SQVTM, CDR2 ANQGSEA, per germline. The CDR3 is 15 amino acids. Trimming left V 7 bases short and J 4 bases short, with 20 bases between. CDR3 nucleotide sequence: TGCAGCGCCCGAGCCGGGGGCCCGGAGGGAAACACCATATATTTT. This sequence encodes CSARAGGPEGNTIYF.

The V gene is TRBV6-5, the J gene TRBJ1-5, with 8 positions matching TRBD1. This CDR3 contains 15 residues. CDR1 is MNHEY and CDR2 is SVGAGI in the germline V gene. The V gene end was trimmed by 6 bases and the J gene end by 5 bases; junction bases not matched to a gene: 9. The CDR3 DNA reads TGTGCCAGCAGCCTTTCAGGGGGCGATTATCAGCCCCAGCATTTT. Translation: CASSLSGGDYQPQHF.